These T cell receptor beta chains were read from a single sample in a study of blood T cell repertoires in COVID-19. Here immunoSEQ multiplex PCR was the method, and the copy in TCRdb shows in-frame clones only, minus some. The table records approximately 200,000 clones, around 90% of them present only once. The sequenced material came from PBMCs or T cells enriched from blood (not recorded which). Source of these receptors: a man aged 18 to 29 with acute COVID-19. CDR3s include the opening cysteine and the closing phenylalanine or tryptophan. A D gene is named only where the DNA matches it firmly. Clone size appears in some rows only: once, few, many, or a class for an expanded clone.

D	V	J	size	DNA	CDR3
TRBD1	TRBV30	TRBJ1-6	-	TGTGCCTGGACTTGGGACAGGGCCCGTTCACCCCTCCACTTT	CAWTWDRARSPLHF
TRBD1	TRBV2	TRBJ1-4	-	TGTGCCAGCGGGACAGGGTGGGACGAAAAACTGTTTTTT	CASGTGWDEKLFF
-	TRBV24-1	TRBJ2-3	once	TGTGCCACCAGTGGCCAGCGAGGATCCTCTAGCACAGATACGCAGTATTTT	CATSGQRGSSSTDTQYF
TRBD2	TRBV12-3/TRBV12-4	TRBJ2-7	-	TGTGCCAGCAGTTTGGGAGGGACCTACGAGCAGTACTTC	CASSLGGTYEQYF
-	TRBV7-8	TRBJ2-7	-	TGTGCCAGCAGCCCACGGGGACTCTACGAGCAGTACTTC	CASSPRGLYEQYF
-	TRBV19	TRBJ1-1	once	TGTGCCAGTAGTATTGATATTAGACAGCCAAGACTGAACACTGAAGCTTTCTTT	CASSIDIRQPRLNTEAFF
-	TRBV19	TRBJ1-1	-	TGTGCCAGTAGCACGGGAAACACTGAAGCTTTCTTT	CASSTGNTEAFF
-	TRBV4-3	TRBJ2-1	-	TGCGCCAGCAGCCGAGGAGGGCCGGGCAATGAGCAGTTCTTC	CASSRGGPGNEQFF
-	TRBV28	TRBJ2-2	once	TGTGCCAGCAGTTGGCCCCGGCAGGTATTGGCCGGGGAGCTGTTTTTT	CASSWPRQVLAGELFF
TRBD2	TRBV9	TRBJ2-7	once	TGTGCCAGCAGCGTAGGCCTAGCGGGTTACGAGCAGTACTTC	CASSVGLAGYEQYF
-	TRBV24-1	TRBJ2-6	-	TGTGCCACCAGTGATTCCTACCCTGGGGCCAACGTCCTGACTTTC	CATSDSYPGANVLTF
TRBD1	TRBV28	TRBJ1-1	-	TGTGCCAGCAGTACAGGGGGCGTGAGGAACACTGAAGCTTTCTTT	CASSTGGVRNTEAFF
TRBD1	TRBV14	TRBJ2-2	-	TGTGCCAGCAGCCAAGGACAGGGGGCACGGGGCGGGGAGCTGTTTTTT	CASSQGQGARGGELFF
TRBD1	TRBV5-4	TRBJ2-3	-	TGTGCCAGCAGCTTGACACAGGGGGTATCAGATACGCAGTATTTT	CASSLTQGVSDTQYF
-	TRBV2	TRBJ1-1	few	TGTGCCAGCAGTCTCGACAGGAACACTGAAGCTTTCTTT	CASSLDRNTEAFF
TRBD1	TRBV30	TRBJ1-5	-	TGTGCCTCACAGTCACAGGGGAATCAAGGTCAGCCCCAGCATTTT	CASQSQGNQGQPQHF
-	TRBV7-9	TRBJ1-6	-	TGTGCCAGCAGCCTCAGTAATTCACCCCTCCACTTT	CASSLSNSPLHF
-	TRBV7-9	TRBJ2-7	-	TGTGCCAGCAGCTTTTCCCGGGTCGGGGACTACGAGCAGTACTTC	CASSFSRVGDYEQYF
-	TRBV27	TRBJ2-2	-	TGTGCCAGCAGTTTATTAGAGACAAAGAACACCGGGGAGCTGTTTTTT	CASSLLETKNTGELFF
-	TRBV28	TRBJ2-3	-	TGTGCCAGCAGTTTAGCTAGCGCCACGCAGTATTTT	CASSLASATQYF
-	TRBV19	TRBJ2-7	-	TGTGCCAGTAGTATTCGGCCAGGTGGGGAGCAGTACTTC	CASSIRPGGEQYF
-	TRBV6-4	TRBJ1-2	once	TGTGCCAGCAGTGATAGTAGGGACGCGGGCAGGGGAGTCGGCTACACCTTC	CASSDSRDAGRGVGYTF
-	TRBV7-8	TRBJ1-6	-	TGTGCCAGCAGCTTAGAGAGGTCGTTTTATAATTCACCCCTCCACTTT	CASSLERSFYNSPLHF
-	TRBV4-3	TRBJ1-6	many	TGCGCCAGCAGCCAAGATCACGGGGGGCACTATAATTCACCCCTCCACTTT	CASSQDHGGHYNSPLHF
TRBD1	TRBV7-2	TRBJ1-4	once	TGTGCCAGCAGCCCGGACAGGGCTCATGAAAAACTGTTTTTT	CASSPDRAHEKLFF
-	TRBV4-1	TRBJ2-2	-	TGCGCCAGCAGCCAAGTAACCGGGGAGCTGTTTTTT	CASSQVTGELFF
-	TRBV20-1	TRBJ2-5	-	TGCAGTGCAACTCCGGGGGAGACCCAGTACTTC	CSATPGETQYF
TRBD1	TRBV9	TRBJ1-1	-	TGTGCCAGCAGCGCCCTACAGGGGGAGAACACTGAAGCTTTCTTT	CASSALQGENTEAFF
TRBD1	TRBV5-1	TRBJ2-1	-	TGCGCCAGCAGCTCCGGGACAGGTTTTGACAATGAGCAGTTCTTC	CASSSGTGFDNEQFF
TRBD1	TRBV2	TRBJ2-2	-	TGTGCCAGCAGTTGGACAGGGGGGACCGGGGAGCTGTTTTTT	CASSWTGGTGELFF
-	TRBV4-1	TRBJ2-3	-	TGCGCCAGCAGCCAAGAAGGGGGTTACACAGATACGCAGTATTTT	CASSQEGGYTDTQYF
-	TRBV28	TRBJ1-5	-	TGTGCCAGCAGGTCCGGAGGGTTCAATCAGCCCCAGCATTTT	CASRSGGFNQPQHF
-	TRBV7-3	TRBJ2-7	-	TGTGCCAGCAGCTTAAGTAGTGCGGGCGAGCAGTACTTC	CASSLSSAGEQYF
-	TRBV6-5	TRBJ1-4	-	TGTGCCAGCAGCAAAGGGGGGGATCTGGATGAAAAACTGTTTTTT	CASSKGGDLDEKLFF
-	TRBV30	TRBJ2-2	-	TGTGCCTGGGTAGGGGGTTCGAACACCGGGGAGCTGTTTTTT	CAWVGGSNTGELFF
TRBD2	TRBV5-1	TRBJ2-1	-	TGCGCCAGCAGCCCCTCAGCGGGGGGGAGCTCCTACAATGAGCAGTTCTTC	CASSPSAGGSSYNEQFF
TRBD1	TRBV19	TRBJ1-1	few	TGTGCCAGTAGTATAGATCCGACAGGGGAGAGCACTGAAGCTTTCTTT	CASSIDPTGESTEAFF
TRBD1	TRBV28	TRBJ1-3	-	TGTGCCAGCAGTTTATATGGGACAGCCTCTGGAAACACCATATATTTT	CASSLYGTASGNTIYF
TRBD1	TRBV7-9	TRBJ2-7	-	TGTGCCAGCAGCTTAGCCGACAGGGAAGGGCGCGAGCAGTACTTC	CASSLADREGREQYF
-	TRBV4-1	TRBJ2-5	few	TGCGCCAGCAGCCAAGCGACACCGAATCAAGAGACCCAGTACTTC	CASSQATPNQETQYF
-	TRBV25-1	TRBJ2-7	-	TGTGCCAGCACCGAAAACGGTTACGAGCAGTACTTC	CASTENGYEQYF
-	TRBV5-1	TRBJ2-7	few	TGCGCCAGCAGCTTGGGGGCCGGGCCTAGCAGCTCCTACGAGCAGTACTTC	CASSLGAGPSSSYEQYF